A single sample is the source of the 20 T cell receptor beta chains below, sequenced in a study of CD8 T cells in Susac syndrome. Random hexamers served to reverse transcribe roughly 0.5 to 1 ug RNA. MiXCR was run by TCRdb on the immunoSEQ multiplex PCR reads, yielding one entry per CDR3 protein. The table records tens of thousands of distinct CDR3 sequences, about 94% of them present only once. The sample comprised CD4+ T cells from PBMCs. These TCRs come from a human donor with Susac syndrome.

This chain joins TRBV20-1 and TRBJ2-7, with TRBD1 matching 8 bases. Unmatched junction bases numbered 13, after V lost 0 bases and J lost 6 bases. The CDR3 spans 16 residues. CDR1 DFQATT and CDR2 SNEGSKA come from the germline V gene (reference sequence). CDR3 coding DNA: TGCAGTGCTAGAGATTTGTTTCGGACAGGGACTTCCGAGCAGTACTTC. It codes for CSARDLFRTGTSEQYF.

The chain is built from TRBV4-3 and TRBJ2-7; maybe TRBD1 (6 bases). Germline CDR1 and CDR2: LGHNA and YSLEER. The ends were cut back, 0 bases at V and 3 bases at J, with 12 bases in the middle. The CDR3 is made up of 15 amino acids. CDR3 bases: TGCGCCAGCAGCCAAGATAACAGGGCCTTCTACGAGCAGTACTTC. Encoded protein: CASSQDNRAFYEQYF.

This clonotype appeared once. The rearrangement links TRBV12-3 or TRBV12-4 to TRBJ2-5; the match to TRBD2 covers 9 bases. The CDR3 totals 13 residues. V shed 8 bases and J 5 bases; nucleotides not matched to a gene: 6. CDR3 bases: TGTGCCAGCCTGTTTGGGACTAGCGAGACCCAGTACTTC. Its translation: CASLFGTSETQYF.

The V gene is TRBV6-1, the J gene TRBJ2-7, with 7 bases identical to TRBD2. The V gene's germline CDR1 is MNHNS and CDR2 SASEGT. V dropped 5 bases and J dropped 0; count of bases not matched to a gene: 7. CDR3 length: 15 residues. For the CDR3, the DNA is TGTGCCAGCAGTCCGAGGCGGGGGAGCTCCTACGAGCAGTACTTC. Translating gives CASSPRRGSSYEQYF.

The V call is TRBV9, the J call TRBJ2-7; TRBD2 matches 11 bases. CDR1 is SGDLS, CDR2 YYNGEE, per germline. CDR3 length: 16 amino acids. After removal of 3 bases from V and 2 bases from J, the junction contained 7 bases not matched to a gene. This CDR3 reads CASSADLAGGPYEQYF. DNA of the CDR3: TGTGCCAGCAGCGCAGACCTAGCGGGGGGCCCCTACGAGCAGTACTTC.

The rearrangement links TRBV28 to TRBJ2-7; the match to TRBD1 covers 7 bases. CDR3 length: 15 residues. Germline-derived CDR1 and CDR2 are MDHEN and SYDVKM. V shed 7 bases, J shed 0 bases, and the junction held 9 bases outside the gene matches. CDR3 residues: CASNAWDRSSYEQYF. Written as DNA, the CDR3 is TGTGCCAGCAACGCATGGGACAGAAGCTCCTACGAGCAGTACTTC.

The chain has TRBV29-1 and TRBJ1-2, with D possibly TRBD1 on 5 matching bases. Germline V gives CDR1 SQVTM, CDR2 ANQGSEA. CDR3 length: 12 residues. V lost 4 bases and J 7 bases, leaving 13 bases between the germline ends. The CDR3 nucleotides read TGCAGCGTTGGGCACAAAGGGGCTGGCTACACCTTC. Amino acids: CSVGHKGAGYTF.

This chain uses TRBV14 with TRBJ2-6; D possibly corresponds to TRBD1 (6 bases). This CDR3 region has 17 residues. Trimming left V 7 bases short and J 2 bases short, with 18 bases between. The germline V gene has CDR1 SGHDN and CDR2 FVKESK. The CDR3 bases are TGTGCCAGCACCAAGACAGGCCGGGGAACTGGGGCCAACGTCCTGACTTTC. Protein: CASTKTGRGTGANVLTF.

This clonotype was counted a single time. This sequence joins TRBV6-2 or TRBV6-3 and TRBJ1-1; D ambiguous. The V gene lost 6 bases and the J gene lost 8 bases, with 16 bases spanning the gap. Germline CDR1 and CDR2: MNHEY and SVGEGT. The CDR3 sequence is 13 residues long. CDR3 bases: TGTGCCAGCAGCCGAGGGCACGATGTGGAAGCTTTCTTT. This sequence encodes CASSRGHDVEAFF.

V and J are TRBV3-1 and TRBJ2-3, with a possible D match to TRBD1 (6 bases). Trimming removed 5 bases at V and 4 bases at J, with 7 bases between. The CDR3 spans 12 residues. Germline V lookup: CDR1 LGHDT, CDR2 YNNKEL (reference sequence). The CDR3 here is CASSYRADTQYF. CDR3 in DNA: TGTGCCAGCAGCTACAGGGCAGATACGCAGTATTTT.

This clonotype was seen a handful of times. This sequence joins TRBV19 and TRBJ2-1, with D uncertain. This CDR3 is built from 14 residues. CDR1 is LNHDA, CDR2 SQIVND, per germline (reference sequence). The ends were cut back, 2 bases at V and 6 bases at J, with 11 bases in the middle. CDR3 residues: CASSISVATNEQFF. CDR3 in DNA: TGTGCCAGTAGTATAAGTGTGGCGACCAATGAGCAGTTCTTC.

The V and J genes are TRBV5-4 and TRBJ2-3; TRBD2 matches at 9 bases. The CDR3 length is 16 residues. Looked up from germline, CDR1 is SGHNT and CDR2 is YYREEE (reference sequence). The J segment lost 8 bases and the V segment lost 3 bases, leaving 13 bases of the junction unmatched. The CDR3 DNA reads as TGTGCCAGCAGCTCCGGAGACAGGGCAGCGGGAGGTACGCAGTATTTT. Its protein product is CASSSGDRAAGGTQYF.

The chain recombines TRBV29-1 with TRBJ1-3, with D uncertain. The CDR3 runs to 12 residues. CDR1 is SQVTM and CDR2 is ANQGSEA in the germline V gene. CDR3 sequence (DNA): TGCGGAACTAGGCGGGATGGAAACACCATATATTTT. It encodes CGTRRDGNTIYF.

J is TRBJ2-5 and V is TRBV6-1; the D gene is possibly TRBD1 (5 bases). CDR1 is MNHNS, CDR2 SASEGT, per germline. V was trimmed by 5 bases and J by 4 bases, leaving 17 bases between them. The CDR3 consists of 15 residues. CDR3 region: CASSPHTPRAETQYF. The CDR3 DNA sequence: TGTGCCAGCAGTCCTCACACCCCCAGGGCAGAGACCCAGTACTTC.

The genes are TRBV6-6 and TRBJ1-1; D remains unclear. Trimming shortened V by 7 bases and J by 1 base, and 7 bases separated the two germline ends. Germline CDR1 MNHNY, CDR2 SVGAGI (reference sequence). The length of the CDR3 is 12 residues. The CDR3 DNA reads as TGTGCCAGCATCCTAAAGAACACTGAAGCTTTCTTT. This gives the protein CASILKNTEAFF.

This clonotype was observed once. The rearrangement uses TRBV2 and TRBJ1-5; unclear D gene. The CDR3 runs to 15 residues. V lost 3 bases and J lost 0, with 9 bases in between. The germline gives CDR1 SNHLY, CDR2 FYNNEI. This chain's CDR3 is CASSDLMNSNQPQHF. CDR3 nucleotides: TGTGCCAGCAGTGATCTCATGAATAGCAATCAGCCCCAGCATTTT. Filled out from reference TRBV2 and TRBJ1-5, the complete variable domain reads EPEVTQTPSHQVTQMGQEVILRCVPISNHLYFYWYRQILGQKVEFLVSFYNNEISEKSEIFDDQFSVERPDGSNFTLKIRSTKLEDSAMYFCASSDLMNSNQPQHFGDGTRLSIL.

The chain carries TRBV6-2 or TRBV6-3 and TRBJ2-7; D remains unclear. V gave up 5 bases and J gave up 0 bases, with 5 bases separating them. Germline CDR1 MNHEY, CDR2 SVGEGT. CDR3 length equals 12 residues. The CDR3 bases are TGTGCCAGCAGTGAGATCTCCTACGAGCAGTACTTC. Its translation: CASSEISYEQYF.

The chain links TRBV4-3 to TRBJ2-4; D could derive from TRBD1 or TRBD2 (5 bases each). Germline assignment: CDR1 LGHNA and CDR2 YSLEER. The length of the CDR3 is 13 residues. The V and J ends lost 1 base and 7 bases respectively, with 8 bases between them. In DNA form, the CDR3 reads TGCGCCAGCAGCCAAGGAGGGGACAACATTCAGTACTTC. This sequence encodes CASSQGGDNIQYF.

The chain is built from TRBV7-9 and TRBJ2-7; unclear D gene. CDR3 length: 13 residues. V shed 0 bases and J shed 6 bases, with 9 bases lying between them. Germline values: CDR1 SEHNR, CDR2 FQNEAQ (reference sequence). The CDR3 sequence: CASSLAQSGEQYF. CDR3 sequence (DNA): TGTGCCAGCAGCTTAGCACAATCAGGCGAGCAGTACTTC.

The CDR3 DNA reads TGTGCCAGCAGCTTAGGACGACTAGCGGGGGCCCAAGAGACCCAGTACTTC. Translated: CASSLGRLAGAQETQYF. The chain employs TRBV11-2 and TRBJ2-5, with 12 nucleotides matching TRBD2. The CDR3 has 17 amino acids. With 1 base clipped from V and 1 base from J, the junction kept 4 bases outside the gene matches. Per the germline V gene, CDR1 is SGHAT and CDR2 is FQNNGV. The full variable domain, with the rest looked up from reference TRBV11-2 and TRBJ2-5, is EAGVAQSPRYKIIEKRQSVAFWCNPISGHATLYWYQQILGQGPKLLIQFQNNGVVDDSQLPKDRFSAERLKGVDSTLKIQPAKLEDSAVYLCASSLGRLAGAQETQYFGPGTRLLVL.